Detailed here is one T cell receptor beta chain. No antigen is known for it. The CDR3 goes on 3 residues after the read ends, and that part is filled in from the germline J gene. The method was immunoSEQ multiplex PCR; TCRdb's version includes in-frame clones alone and lacks a portion of them. The sample is made up of 25,000 or so clones, and the top ten hold around 4% of it. The data originate from a study of Tregs in tolerant kidney transplant recipients. Study results and caveats: In tolerant patients, donor-specific Tregs outgrew total Tregs, suggesting antigen-driven expansion. Few patients were studied, so findings need validation in larger groups.

Mixed chimerism was transient after nonmyeloablative marrow transplants from related graft donors. Unstimulated regulatory T cells (CD4+CD25+CD127-), CD4+CD25- non-regulatory cells, CD4 and CD8 cells were FACS-sorted from thawed PBMCs. Trimming left V 0 bases short and J 6 bases short, with 15 bases between. CDR3 size: 16 residues. Germline V gives CDR1 ENHRY, CDR2 SYGVKD. The chain couples TRBV10-3 to TRBJ2-1, with D tentatively TRBD1 (5 bases). Sequencing used CD4+ T cells from blood (PBMCs), obtained 6 months after the transplant. This receptor was identified in a human patient who received a combined kidney and bone marrow transplant. Some T cells may be supplied by the graft donor. The sequenced part of the CDR3 DNA is TGTGCCATCAGTGAGTCTTTCCCAGGGTCCACCAATGAG. Translation gives CAISESFPGSTNE. The entire CDR3 sequence reads CAISESFPGSTNEQFF.